This TCR beta chain was identified in a study of identical twins. This clonotype was observed a handful of times. The ends lost 4 bases at V and 5 bases at J; junction bases unmatched: 11. The germline V gene has CDR1 LGHNA and CDR2 YSLEER. The CDR3 runs to 16 residues. Each CDR3 protein is one row after TCRdb ran MiXCR on the 5' RACE reads. Here the sample spans some 790,000 distinct CDR3 sequences, around a sixth being singletons. These data were also reused for a study on T cells expressing NK-cell markers.

The specimen was PBMCs. V is TRBV4-3 and J is TRBJ2-3; TRBD2 matches 8 bases. This receptor was identified in a young woman in good health. CDR3 residues: CASSPHGGRRIDTQYF. CDR3 nucleotide sequence: TGCGCCAGCAGCCCCCACGGCGGGAGGAGGATAGATACGCAGTATTTT.